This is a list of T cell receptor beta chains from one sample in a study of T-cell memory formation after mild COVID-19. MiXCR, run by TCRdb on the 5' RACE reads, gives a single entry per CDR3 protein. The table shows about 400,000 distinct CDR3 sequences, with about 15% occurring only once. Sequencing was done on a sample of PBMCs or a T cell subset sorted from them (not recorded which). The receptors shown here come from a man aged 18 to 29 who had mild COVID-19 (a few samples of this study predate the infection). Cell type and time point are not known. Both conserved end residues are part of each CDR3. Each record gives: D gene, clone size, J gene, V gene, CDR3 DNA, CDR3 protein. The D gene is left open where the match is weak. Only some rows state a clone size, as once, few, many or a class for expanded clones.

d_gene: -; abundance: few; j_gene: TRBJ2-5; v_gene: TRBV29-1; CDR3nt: TGCAGCGCGGCAGGGGACGGGAAAGAGACCCAGTACTTC; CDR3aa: CSAAGDGKETQYF
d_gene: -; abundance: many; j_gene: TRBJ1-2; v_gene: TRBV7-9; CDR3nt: TGTGCCAGCAGCCCCGACAGGAGCTATGGCTACACCTTC; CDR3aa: CASSPDRSYGYTF
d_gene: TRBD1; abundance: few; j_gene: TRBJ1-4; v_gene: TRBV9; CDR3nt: TGTGCCAGCAGCGTAGAGGGACAGGGAGGCGAAAAACTGTTTTTT; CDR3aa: CASSVEGQGGEKLFF
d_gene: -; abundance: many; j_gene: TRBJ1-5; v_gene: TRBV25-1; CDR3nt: TGTGCCAGCAGTGAATCTCCCGCGGTCCGCCAGCCCCAGCATTTT; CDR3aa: CASSESPAVRQPQHF
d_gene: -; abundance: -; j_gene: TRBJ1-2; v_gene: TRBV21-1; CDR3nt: TGTGCCAGCAGAGACATTAACTATGGCTACACCTTC; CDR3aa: CASRDINYGYTF
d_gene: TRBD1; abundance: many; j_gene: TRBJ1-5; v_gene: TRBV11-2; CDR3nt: TGTGCCAGCAGTTCCCGGGGGGGACAGCATCAGCCCCAGCATTTT; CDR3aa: CASSSRGGQHQPQHF
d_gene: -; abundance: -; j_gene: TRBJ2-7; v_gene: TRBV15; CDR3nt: TGTGCCACCAGCAGAGATCGTCAGCGCGAGCAGTACTTC; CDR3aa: CATSRDRQREQYF
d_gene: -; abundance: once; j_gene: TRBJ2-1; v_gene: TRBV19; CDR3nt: TGTGCCAGTAGTACGGCCGGGTACAATGAGCAGTTCTTC; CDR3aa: CASSTAGYNEQFF
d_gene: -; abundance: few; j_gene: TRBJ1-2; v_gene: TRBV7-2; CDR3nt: TGTGCCAGCAGCCCCCGAACGGGCCTCTATGGCTACACCTTC; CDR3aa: CASSPRTGLYGYTF
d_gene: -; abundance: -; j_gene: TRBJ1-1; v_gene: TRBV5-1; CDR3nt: TGCGCCAGCAGCCGACTTAGAGAAGGAGGGGACATGGCTTTCTTT; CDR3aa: CASSRLREGGDMAFF
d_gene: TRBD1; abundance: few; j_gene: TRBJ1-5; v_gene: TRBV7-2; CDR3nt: TGTGCCAGCAGCCCGGACAGGGTTGAGGATCAGCCCCAGCATTTT; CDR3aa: CASSPDRVEDQPQHF
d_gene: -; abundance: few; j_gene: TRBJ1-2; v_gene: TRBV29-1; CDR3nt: TGCAGCGCCGAAACCCGACAGCTTAACTATGGCTACACCTTC; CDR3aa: CSAETRQLNYGYTF
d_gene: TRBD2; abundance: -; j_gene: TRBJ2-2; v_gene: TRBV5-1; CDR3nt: TGCGCCAGCAGCCTTCAACCTAGCGGGGGGTCTACCGGGGAGCTGTTTTTT; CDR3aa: CASSLQPSGGSTGELFF
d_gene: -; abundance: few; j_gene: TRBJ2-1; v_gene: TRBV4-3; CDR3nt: TGCGCCAGCAGCCAGAACCTTGGTGAGCAGTTCTTC; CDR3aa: CASSQNLGEQFF
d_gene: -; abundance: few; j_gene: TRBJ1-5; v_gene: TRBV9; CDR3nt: TGTGCCAGCAGCGTTGATGATAGGGGTAGCCAGCCCCAGCATTTT; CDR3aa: CASSVDDRGSQPQHF
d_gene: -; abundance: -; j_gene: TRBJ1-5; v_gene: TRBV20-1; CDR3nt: TGCAGTGCTAGTGGCCCGAATCGCCAGCATTTT; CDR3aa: CSASGPNRQHF
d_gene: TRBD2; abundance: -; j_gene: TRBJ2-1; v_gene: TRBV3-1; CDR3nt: TGTGCCAGCAGCCAAGCTGCCGGACTAGCGGGGGGGCAGTTCTTC; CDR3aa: CASSQAAGLAGGQFF
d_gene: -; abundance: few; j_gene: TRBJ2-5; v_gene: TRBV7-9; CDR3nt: TGTGCCAGCAGCTCTCCGGGGGACGTGGAGACCCAGTACTTC; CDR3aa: CASSSPGDVETQYF
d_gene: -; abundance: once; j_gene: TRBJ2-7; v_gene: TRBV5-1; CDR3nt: TGCGCCAGCTCGCTGCACCTCGCGGCTTCCTACGAGCAGTACTTC; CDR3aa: CASSLHLAASYEQYF
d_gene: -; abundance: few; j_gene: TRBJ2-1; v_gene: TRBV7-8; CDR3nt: TGTGCCAGCACCGTAGGGGGGGATATCAACAATGAGCAGTTCTTC; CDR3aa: CASTVGGDINNEQFF
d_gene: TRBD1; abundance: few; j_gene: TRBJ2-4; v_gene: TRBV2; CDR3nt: TGTGCCAGCAGGGGACAGTTCAAAAACATTCAGTACTTC; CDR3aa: CASRGQFKNIQYF
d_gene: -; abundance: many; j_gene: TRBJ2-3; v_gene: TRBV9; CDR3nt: TGTGCCAGCAGCACGGGGGGCGCAGATACGCAGTATTTT; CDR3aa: CASSTGGADTQYF
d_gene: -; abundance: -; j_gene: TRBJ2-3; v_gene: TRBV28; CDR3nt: TGTGCCAGCAGTTACCCACTTCGGGGTGGAGGCGCAGATACGCAGTATTTT; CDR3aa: CASSYPLRGGGADTQYF
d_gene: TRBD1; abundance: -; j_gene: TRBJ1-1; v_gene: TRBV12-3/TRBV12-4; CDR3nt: TGTGCCAGCCAGCGGGACAGGGGGGGGAACACTGAAGCTTTCTTT; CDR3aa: CASQRDRGGNTEAFF
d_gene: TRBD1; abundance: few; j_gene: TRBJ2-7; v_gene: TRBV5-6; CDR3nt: TGTGCCAGCAGCTTCGACAGGGGCGGCTACGAGCAGTACTTC; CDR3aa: CASSFDRGGYEQYF
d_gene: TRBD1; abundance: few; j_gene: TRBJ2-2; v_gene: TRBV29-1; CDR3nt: TGCAGCGTTGAAGGGAAACAGGGGTCCGGGGAGCTGTTTTTT; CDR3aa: CSVEGKQGSGELFF
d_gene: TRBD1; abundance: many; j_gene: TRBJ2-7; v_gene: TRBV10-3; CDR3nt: TGTGCCATCAGGGCCTCGGACAGGGGCTACGAGCAGTACTTC; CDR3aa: CAIRASDRGYEQYF
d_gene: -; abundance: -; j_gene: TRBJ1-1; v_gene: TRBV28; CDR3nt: TGTGCCAGCAGTTTCTTGGGGGGCTCTGAGGCTTTCTTT; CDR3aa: CASSFLGGSEAFF
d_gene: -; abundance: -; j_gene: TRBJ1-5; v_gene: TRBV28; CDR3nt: TGTGCCAGCAGTCTCCCCCTGACAGCGTACCATCAGCCCCAGCATTTT; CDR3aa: CASSLPLTAYHQPQHF
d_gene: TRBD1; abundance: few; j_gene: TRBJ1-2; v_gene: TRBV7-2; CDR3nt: TGTGCCAGCAGCTTGAACCGGGACAGGGGGCGGGGTGGCTACACCTTC; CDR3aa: CASSLNRDRGRGGYTF
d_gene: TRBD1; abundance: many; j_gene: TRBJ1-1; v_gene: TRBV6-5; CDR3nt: TGTGCCAGCAGTCAGACAGGGCGGACTGAAGCTTTCTTT; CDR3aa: CASSQTGRTEAFF
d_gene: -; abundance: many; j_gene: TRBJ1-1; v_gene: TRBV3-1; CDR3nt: TGTGCCAGCAGCCAAGATATACCGGGGGACACTGAAGCTTTCTTT; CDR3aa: CASSQDIPGDTEAFF